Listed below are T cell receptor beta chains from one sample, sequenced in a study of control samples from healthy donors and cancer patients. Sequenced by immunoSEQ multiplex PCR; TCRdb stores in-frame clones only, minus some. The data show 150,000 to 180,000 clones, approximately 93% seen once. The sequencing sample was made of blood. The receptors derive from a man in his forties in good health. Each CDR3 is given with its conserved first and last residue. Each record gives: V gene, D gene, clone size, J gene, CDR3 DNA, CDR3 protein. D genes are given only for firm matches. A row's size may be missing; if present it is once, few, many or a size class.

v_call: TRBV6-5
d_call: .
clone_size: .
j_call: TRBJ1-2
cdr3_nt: TGTGCCAGCGAGAGGGGTACAGGGCACTATGGCTACACCTTC
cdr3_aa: CASERGTGHYGYTF

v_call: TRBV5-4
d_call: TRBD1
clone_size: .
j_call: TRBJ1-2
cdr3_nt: TGTGCCAGCAGCTCCCTCGGACAGGTGAATAACTATGGCTACACCTTC
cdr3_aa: CASSSLGQVNNYGYTF

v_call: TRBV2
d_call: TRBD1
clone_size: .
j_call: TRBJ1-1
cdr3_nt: TGTGCCAGCAGTGAAGAAGGGGGCGGGAGCACTGAAGCTTTCTTT
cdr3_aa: CASSEEGGGSTEAFF

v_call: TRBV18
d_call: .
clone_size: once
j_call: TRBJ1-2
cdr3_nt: TGTGCCAGCTCACCATCGTTGGCAGGGCCCTATGGCTACACCTTC
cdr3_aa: CASSPSLAGPYGYTF

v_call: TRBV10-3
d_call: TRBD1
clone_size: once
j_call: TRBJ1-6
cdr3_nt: TGTGCCATACAGGGGAGCTCCTATAATTCACCCCTCCACTTT
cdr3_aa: CAIQGSSYNSPLHF

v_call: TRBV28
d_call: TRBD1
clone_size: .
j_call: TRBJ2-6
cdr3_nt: TGTGCCAGCAGTTTCTGGGCTGGGACAGGGGTTTCTGGGGCCAACGTCCTGACTTTC
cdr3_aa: CASSFWAGTGVSGANVLTF

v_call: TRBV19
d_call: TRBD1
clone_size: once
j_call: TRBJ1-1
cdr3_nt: TGTGCCAGTAGTAGCCGGACAGGGGATCTGAACACTGAAGCTTTCTTT
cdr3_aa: CASSSRTGDLNTEAFF

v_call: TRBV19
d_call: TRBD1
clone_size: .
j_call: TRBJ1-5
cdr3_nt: TGTGCCAGTAGTATAGGGACAGGGGGTGCCATGGCCCAGCATTTT
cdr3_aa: CASSIGTGGAMAQHF

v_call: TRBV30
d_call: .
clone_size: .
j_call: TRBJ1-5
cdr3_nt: TGTGCCTGGAGTGGACAGGTCTGGGAGCCCCAGCATTTT
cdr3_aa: CAWSGQVWEPQHF

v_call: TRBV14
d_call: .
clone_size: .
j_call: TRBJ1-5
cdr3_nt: TGTGCCAGCAGCCAAGATGGCAATCAGCCCCAGCATTTT
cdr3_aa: CASSQDGNQPQHF

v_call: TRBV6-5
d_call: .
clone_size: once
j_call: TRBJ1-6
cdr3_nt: TGTGCCAGCAGTTTAGGGAGCTCCTATAATTCACCCCTCCACTTT
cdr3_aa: CASSLGSSYNSPLHF

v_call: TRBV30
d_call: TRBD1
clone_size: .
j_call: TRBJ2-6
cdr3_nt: TGTGCCTGGAGTGGGCAGGGGGTTGACTCTGGGGCCAACGTCCTGACTTTC
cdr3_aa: CAWSGQGVDSGANVLTF

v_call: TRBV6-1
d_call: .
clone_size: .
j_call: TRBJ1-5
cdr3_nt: TGTGCCAGCAGTGAAAGCTACAGGGTGACTCAGCCCCAGCATTTT
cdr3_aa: CASSESYRVTQPQHF

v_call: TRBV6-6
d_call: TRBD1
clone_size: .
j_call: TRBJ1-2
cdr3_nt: TGTGCCAGCAGTCCGGGACAGCCGACCGTGGAATACACCTTC
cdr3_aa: CASSPGQPTVEYTF

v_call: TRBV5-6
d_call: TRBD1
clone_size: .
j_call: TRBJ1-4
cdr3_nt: TGTGCCAGCAGCGCGATCGGGACAGGGGTAGGGAATGAAAAACTGTTTTTT
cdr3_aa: CASSAIGTGVGNEKLFF

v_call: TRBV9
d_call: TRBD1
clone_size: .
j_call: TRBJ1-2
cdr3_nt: TGTGCCAGCAGCGTGACAGGGGACTATGGCTACACCTTC
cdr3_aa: CASSVTGDYGYTF

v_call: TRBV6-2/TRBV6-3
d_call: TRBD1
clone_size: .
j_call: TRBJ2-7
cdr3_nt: TGTGCCAGCAGCCGACAGGGTGGCTACTACGAGCAGTACTTC
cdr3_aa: CASSRQGGYYEQYF

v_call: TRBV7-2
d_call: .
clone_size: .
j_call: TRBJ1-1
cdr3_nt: TGTGCCAGCAGCTTAGTGGCCGGTGGGTACTCTGAAGCTTTCTTT
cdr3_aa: CASSLVAGGYSEAFF

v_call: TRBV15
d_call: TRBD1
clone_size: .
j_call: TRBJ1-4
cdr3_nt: TGTGCCACCGGGACAGTCGCCAGACTGGGGGAAAAACTGTTTTTT
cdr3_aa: CATGTVARLGEKLFF

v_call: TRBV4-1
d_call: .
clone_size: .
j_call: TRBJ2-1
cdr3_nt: TGCGCCAGCAGCCTAAGAGGCGGGGACAATGAGCAGTTCTTC
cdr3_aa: CASSLRGGDNEQFF

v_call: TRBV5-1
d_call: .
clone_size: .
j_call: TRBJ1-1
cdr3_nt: TGCGCCAGCAGCTCCTACCAACCGGGTAACACTGAAGCTTTCTTT
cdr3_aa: CASSSYQPGNTEAFF

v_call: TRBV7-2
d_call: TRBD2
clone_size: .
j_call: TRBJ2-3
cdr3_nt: TGTGCCAGCAGGAGGCTAGCGGGGGCTTCTAGCACAGATACGCAGTATTTT
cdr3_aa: CASRRLAGASSTDTQYF

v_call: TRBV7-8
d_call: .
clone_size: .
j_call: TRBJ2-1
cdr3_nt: TGTGCCAGCAGCTCGATTCCGGGACCCGCCTTGAATGAGCAGTTCTTC
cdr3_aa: CASSSIPGPALNEQFF

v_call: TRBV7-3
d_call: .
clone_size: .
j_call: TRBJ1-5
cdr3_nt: TGTGCCAGCAGCCCTGGGGCTCATAGCAATCAGCCCCAGCATTTT
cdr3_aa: CASSPGAHSNQPQHF

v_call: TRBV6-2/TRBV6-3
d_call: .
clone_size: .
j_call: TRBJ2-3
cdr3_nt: TGTGCCAGCAGTTACTTAAAGCGGGATACGCAGTATTTT
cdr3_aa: CASSYLKRDTQYF

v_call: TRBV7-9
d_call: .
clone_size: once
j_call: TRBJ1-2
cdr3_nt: TGTGCCAGCAGCTTAGTTGCAGTTCACTATGGCTACACCTTC
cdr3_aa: CASSLVAVHYGYTF

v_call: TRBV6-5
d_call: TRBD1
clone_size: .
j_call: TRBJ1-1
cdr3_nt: TGTGCCAGCAGCCTCGACAGGGAAGACACTGAAGCTTTCTTT
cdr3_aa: CASSLDREDTEAFF

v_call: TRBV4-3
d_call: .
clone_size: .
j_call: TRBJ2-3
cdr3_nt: TGCGCCAGCAGCCAAGATCGGGGGGCCTTGGATACGCAGTATTTT
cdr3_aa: CASSQDRGALDTQYF

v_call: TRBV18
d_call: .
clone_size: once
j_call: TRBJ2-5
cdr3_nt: TGTGCCAGCTCACCAACGGGACAACGAGAGACCCAGTACTTC
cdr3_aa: CASSPTGQRETQYF

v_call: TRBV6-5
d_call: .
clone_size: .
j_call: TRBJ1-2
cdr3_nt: TGTGCCAGCAGTTACTCTGGCACCGCTAACTATGGCTACACCTTC
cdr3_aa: CASSYSGTANYGYTF